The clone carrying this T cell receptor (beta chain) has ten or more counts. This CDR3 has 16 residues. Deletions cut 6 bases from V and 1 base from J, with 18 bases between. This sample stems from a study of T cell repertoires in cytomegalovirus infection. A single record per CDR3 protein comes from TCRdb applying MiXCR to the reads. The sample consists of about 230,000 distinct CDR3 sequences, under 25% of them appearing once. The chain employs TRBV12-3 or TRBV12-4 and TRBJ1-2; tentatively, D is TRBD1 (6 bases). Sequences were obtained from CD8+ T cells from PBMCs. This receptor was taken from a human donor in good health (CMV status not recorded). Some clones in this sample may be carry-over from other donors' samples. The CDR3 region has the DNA TGTGCCAGCAGCCCTCTTGGGACATCCCTTAACTATGGCTACACCTTC. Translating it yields CASSPLGTSLNYGYTF.